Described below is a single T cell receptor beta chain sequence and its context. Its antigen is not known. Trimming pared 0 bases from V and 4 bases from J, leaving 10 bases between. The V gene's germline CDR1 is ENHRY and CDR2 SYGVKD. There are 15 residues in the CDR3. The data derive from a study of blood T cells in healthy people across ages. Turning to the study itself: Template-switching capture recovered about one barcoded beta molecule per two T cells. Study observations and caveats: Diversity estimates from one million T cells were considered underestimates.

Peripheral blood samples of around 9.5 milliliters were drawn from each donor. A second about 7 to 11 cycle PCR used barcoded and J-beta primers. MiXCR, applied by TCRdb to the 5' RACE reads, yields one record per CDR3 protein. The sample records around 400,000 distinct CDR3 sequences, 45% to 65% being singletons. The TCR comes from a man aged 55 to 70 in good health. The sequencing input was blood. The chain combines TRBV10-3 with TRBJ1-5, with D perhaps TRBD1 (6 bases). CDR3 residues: CAISESMRGNQPQHF. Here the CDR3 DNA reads TGTGCCATCAGTGAGTCGATGAGGGGGAATCAGCCCCAGCATTTT.